This T cell receptor beta chain was retrieved from a study of T cells after yellow fever vaccination. From the 5' RACE reads, TCRdb called clonotypes with MiXCR, one entry per CDR3 protein. The sample contains approximately 300,000 distinct CDR3 sequences, around 10% of which appear only once. CDR1 and CDR2 from the germline V gene are DFQATT and SNEGSKA (reference sequence). The CDR3 runs to 12 residues. Between the trimmed V and J ends, which lost 3 bases and 7 bases, there was a span of 12 bases. The clonotype comes from a man aged 18 to 29 who received the YFV17D yellow fever vaccine. This rearrangement joins TRBV20-1 to TRBJ1-1; a weak D match, TRBD1 (6 bases). The material was CD4+ T cells sorted from PBMCs, obtained 45 days after the yellow fever booster vaccination. CDR3 region: CSASELQGEAFF. The CDR3 DNA is TGCAGTGCTAGCGAATTACAGGGTGAAGCTTTCTTT.